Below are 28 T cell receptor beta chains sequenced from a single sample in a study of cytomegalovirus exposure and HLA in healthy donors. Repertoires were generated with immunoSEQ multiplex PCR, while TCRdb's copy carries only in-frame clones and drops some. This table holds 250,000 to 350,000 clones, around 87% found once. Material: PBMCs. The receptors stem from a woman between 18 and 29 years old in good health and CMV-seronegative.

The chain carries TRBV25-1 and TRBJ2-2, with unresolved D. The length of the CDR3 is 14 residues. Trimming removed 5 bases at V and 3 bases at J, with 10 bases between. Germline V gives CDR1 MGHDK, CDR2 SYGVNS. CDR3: CASSRLEDTGELFF. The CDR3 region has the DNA TGTGCCAGCAGTCGGCTTGAGGACACCGGGGAGCTGTTTTTT.

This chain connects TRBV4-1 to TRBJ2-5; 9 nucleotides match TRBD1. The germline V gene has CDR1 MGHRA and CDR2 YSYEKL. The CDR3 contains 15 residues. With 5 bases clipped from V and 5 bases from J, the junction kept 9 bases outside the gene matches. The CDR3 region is CASSNPGQGGETQYF. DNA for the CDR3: TGCGCCAGCAGCAACCCGGGACAGGGAGGCGAGACCCAGTACTTC.

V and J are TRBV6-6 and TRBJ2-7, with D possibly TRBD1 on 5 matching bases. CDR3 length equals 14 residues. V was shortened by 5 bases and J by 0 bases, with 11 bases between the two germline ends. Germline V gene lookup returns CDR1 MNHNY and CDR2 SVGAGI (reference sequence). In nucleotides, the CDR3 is TGTGCCAGCAGTGTCGACAGCTCCTCCTACGAGCAGTACTTC. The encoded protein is CASSVDSSSYEQYF.

CDR3 bases: TGTGCCAGCAGGTGGACCTCTTGGACTAGCGGGAGAAACTTCAATGAGCAGTTCTTC. This gives the protein CASRWTSWTSGRNFNEQFF. The rearrangement joins TRBV7-8 to TRBJ2-1; the match to TRBD2 covers 13 bases. The CDR3 totals 19 residues. V lost 6 bases, J lost 6 bases, and 17 bases stayed unmatched. Germline lookup yields CDR1 SGHVS and CDR2 FQNEAQ.

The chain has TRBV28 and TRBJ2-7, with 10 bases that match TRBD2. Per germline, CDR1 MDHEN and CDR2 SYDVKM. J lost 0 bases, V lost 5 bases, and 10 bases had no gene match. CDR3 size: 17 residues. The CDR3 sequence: CASSPPPSGSISYEQYF. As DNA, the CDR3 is TGTGCCAGCAGTCCTCCCCCTAGCGGGAGTATCTCCTACGAGCAGTACTTC.

CDR3 sequence (DNA): TGTGCCAGCAGCTTAGAACAGGGAGTCTATGGCTACACCTTC. Translated, it gives CASSLEQGVYGYTF. The chain joins TRBV7-8 to TRBJ1-2; tentatively, D is TRBD1 (6 bases). The CDR3 extends over 14 amino acids. V lost 1 base to trimming and J lost 4 bases, with 10 bases between them. Per germline, CDR1 SGHVS and CDR2 FQNEAQ.

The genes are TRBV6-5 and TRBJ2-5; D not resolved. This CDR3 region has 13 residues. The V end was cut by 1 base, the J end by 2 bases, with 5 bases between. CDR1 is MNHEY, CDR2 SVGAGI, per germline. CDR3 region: CASSYYSQETQYF. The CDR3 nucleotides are TGTGCCAGCAGTTACTACAGTCAAGAGACCCAGTACTTC.

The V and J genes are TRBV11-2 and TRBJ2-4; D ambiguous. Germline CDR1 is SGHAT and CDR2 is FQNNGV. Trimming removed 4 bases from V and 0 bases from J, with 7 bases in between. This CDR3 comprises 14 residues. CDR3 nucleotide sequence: TGTGCCAGCAGCTATTCCTTAGCCAAAAACATTCAGTACTTC. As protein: CASSYSLAKNIQYF.

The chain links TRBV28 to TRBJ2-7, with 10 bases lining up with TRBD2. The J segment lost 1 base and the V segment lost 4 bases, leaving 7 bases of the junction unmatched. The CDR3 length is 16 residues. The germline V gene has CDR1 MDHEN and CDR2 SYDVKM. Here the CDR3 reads CASSWPEREGSYEQYF. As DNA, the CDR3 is TGTGCCAGCAGTTGGCCGGAGCGGGAGGGTTCCTACGAGCAGTACTTC.

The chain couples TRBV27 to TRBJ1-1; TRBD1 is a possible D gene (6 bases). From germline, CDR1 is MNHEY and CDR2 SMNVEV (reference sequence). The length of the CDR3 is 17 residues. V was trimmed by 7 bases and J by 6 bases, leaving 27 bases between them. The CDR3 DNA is TGTGCCAGCACTGTTTATATCTCGGGAGGGGGATGCCCTGAAGCTTTCTTT. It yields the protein CASTVYISGGGCPEAFF.

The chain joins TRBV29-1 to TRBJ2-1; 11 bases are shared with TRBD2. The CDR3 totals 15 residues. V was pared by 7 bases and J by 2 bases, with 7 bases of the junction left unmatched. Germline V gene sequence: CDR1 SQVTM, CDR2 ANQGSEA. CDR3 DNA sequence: TGCAGCGCCGGCGGACTAGCGGGTACCTACAATGAGCAGTTCTTC. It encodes CSAGGLAGTYNEQFF.

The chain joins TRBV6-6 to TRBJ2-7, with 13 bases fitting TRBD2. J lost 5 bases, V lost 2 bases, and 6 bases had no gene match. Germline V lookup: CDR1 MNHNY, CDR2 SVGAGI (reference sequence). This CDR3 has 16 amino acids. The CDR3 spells CASSYPRTSGSDEQYF. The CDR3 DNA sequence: TGTGCCAGCAGTTACCCTAGGACTAGCGGGAGCGACGAGCAGTACTTC.

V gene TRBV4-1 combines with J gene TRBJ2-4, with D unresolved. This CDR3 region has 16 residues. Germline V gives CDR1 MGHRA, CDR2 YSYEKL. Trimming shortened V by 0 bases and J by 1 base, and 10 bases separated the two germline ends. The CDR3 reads CASSQDLGMAKNIQYF. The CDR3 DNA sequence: TGCGCCAGCAGCCAAGATCTCGGTATGGCCAAAAACATTCAGTACTTC.

CDR3 residues: CASSFHSNQETQYF. CDR3 sequence (DNA): TGTGCCAGCAGTTTCCACAGCAATCAAGAGACCCAGTACTTC. V usage is TRBV28 and J usage is TRBJ2-5; D gene uncertain. The length of the CDR3 is 14 residues. Trimming took 3 bases from V and 2 from J, leaving 10 bases between them. The germline V gene encodes CDR1 MDHEN and CDR2 SYDVKM.

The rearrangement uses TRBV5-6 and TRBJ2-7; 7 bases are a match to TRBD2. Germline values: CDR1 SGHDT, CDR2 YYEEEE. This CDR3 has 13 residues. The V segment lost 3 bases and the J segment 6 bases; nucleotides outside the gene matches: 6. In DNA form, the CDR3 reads TGTGCCAGCAGCTGGGGGGAGGGCCTCGAGCAGTACTTC. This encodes CASSWGEGLEQYF.

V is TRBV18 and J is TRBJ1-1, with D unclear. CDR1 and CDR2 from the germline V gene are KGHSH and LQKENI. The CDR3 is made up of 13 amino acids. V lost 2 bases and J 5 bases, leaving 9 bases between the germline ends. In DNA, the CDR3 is TGTGCCAGCTCACCAACCCTCAGTACTGAAGCTTTCTTT. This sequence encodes CASSPTLSTEAFF.

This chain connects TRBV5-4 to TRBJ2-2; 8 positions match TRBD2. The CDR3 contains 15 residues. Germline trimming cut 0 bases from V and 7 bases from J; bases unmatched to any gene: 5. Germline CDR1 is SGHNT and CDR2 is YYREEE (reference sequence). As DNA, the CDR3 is TGTGCCAGCAGCTTGGGACTAGCGACTCACGGGGAGCTGTTTTTT. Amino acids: CASSLGLATHGELFF.

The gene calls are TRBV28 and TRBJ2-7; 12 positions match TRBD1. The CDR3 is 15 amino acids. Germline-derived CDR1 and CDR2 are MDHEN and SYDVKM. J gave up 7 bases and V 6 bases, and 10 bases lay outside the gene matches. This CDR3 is CASRTPGQGAREQYF. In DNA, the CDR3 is TGTGCCAGCAGAACACCGGGACAGGGGGCGCGGGAGCAGTACTTC. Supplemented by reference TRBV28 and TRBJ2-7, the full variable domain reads DVKVTQSSRYLVKRTGEKVFLECVQDMDHENMFWYRQDPGLGLRLIYFSYDVKMKEKGDIPEGYSVSREKKERFSLILESASTNQTSMYLCASRTPGQGAREQYFGPGTRLTVT.

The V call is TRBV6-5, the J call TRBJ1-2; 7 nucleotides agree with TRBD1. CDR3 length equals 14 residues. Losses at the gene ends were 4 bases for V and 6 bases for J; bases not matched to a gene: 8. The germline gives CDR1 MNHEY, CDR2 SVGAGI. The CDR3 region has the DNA TGTGCCAGCAGTTTCTCCGGGACAGTCCATGGCTACACCTTC. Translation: CASSFSGTVHGYTF.

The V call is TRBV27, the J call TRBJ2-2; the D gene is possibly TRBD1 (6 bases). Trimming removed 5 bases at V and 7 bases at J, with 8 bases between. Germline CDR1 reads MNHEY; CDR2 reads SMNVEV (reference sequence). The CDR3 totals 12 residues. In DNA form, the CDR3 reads TGTGCCAGCAGTGGACAGCACGGGGAGCTGTTTTTT. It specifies CASSGQHGELFF.

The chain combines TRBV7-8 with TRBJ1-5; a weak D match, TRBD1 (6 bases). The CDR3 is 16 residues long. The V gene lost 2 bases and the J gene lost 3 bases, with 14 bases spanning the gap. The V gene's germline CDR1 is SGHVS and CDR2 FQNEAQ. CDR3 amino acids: CASSLLPTGTNQPQHF. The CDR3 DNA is TGTGCCAGCAGCTTACTTCCGACAGGTACCAATCAGCCCCAGCATTTT.

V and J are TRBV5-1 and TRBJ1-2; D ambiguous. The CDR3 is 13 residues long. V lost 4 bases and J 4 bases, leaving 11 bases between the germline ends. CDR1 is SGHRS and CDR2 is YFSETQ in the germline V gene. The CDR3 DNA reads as TGCGCCAGCAGCGGAGAGAATGGCTATGGCTACACCTTC. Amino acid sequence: CASSGENGYGYTF.

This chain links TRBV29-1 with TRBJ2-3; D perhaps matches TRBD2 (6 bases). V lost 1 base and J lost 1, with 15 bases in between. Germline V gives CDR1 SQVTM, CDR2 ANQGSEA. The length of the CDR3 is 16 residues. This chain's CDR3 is CSVEGTRTKGTDTQYF. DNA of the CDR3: TGCAGCGTTGAAGGAACCCGGACTAAAGGCACAGATACGCAGTATTTT.

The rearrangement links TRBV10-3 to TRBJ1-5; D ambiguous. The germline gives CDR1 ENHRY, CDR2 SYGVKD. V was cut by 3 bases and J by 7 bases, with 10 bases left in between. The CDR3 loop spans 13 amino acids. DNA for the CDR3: TGTGCCATCAGTGAAGGAGGTAGCCAGCCCCAGCATTTT. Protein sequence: CAISEGGSQPQHF.

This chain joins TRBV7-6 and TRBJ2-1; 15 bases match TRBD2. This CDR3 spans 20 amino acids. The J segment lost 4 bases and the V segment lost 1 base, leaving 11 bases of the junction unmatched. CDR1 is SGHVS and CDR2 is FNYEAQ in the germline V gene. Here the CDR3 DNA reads TGTGCCAGCAGCTTAGTCGTCGCCGAAGGACTAGCGGGAGGGTACAATGAGCAGTTCTTC. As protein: CASSLVVAEGLAGGYNEQFF.

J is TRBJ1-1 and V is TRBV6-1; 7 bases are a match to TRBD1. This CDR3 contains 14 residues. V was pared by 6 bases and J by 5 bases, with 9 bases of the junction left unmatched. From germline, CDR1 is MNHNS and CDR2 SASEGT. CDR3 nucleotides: TGTGCCAGCAGAGAGAACAGGGGATCAACTGAAGCTTTCTTT. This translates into CASRENRGSTEAFF.

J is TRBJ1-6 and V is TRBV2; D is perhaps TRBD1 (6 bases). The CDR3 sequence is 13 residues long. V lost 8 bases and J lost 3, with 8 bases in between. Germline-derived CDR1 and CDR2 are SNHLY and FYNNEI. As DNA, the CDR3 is TGTGCCAGCTTCAGGGGCTATAATTCACCCCTCCACTTT. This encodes CASFRGYNSPLHF.

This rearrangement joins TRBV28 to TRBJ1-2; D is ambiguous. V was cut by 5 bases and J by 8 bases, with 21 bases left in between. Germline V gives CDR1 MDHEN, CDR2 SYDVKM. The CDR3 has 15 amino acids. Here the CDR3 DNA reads TGTGCCAGCAGTAAAGAGGGAACCTTAGAGTGGGGCTACACCTTC. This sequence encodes CASSKEGTLEWGYTF.